Shown below are 22 T cell receptor beta chains from a single sample sequenced in a study of Graves' ophthalmopathy and Graves' hyperthyroidism. Amplification targeted the TCR beta CDR3 regions, with RNA transcripts as the source material. The first round was an RT-PCR with HTBI primers, and the second round was a multiplex PCR. TCRdb independently ran MiXCR on the multiplex PCR reads; one entry per CDR3 protein. The repertoire holds around 670,000 distinct CDR3 sequences, roughly 41% seen once, with less than 55% in the top ten. Sequenced input: peripheral blood. These receptors originate from an adult man with Graves' ophthalmopathy.

In the case of this clonotype: This may come from a read error, since a much larger clone is one base off. The chain is built from TRBV11-2 and TRBJ1-6; 7 positions agree with TRBD1. Germline V gene data show CDR1 as SGHAT and CDR2 as FQNNGV. The length of the CDR3 is 13 residues. CDR3: CAIGTAVNPPLHF. The CDR3 nucleotides read TGTGCCATCGGGACAGCGGTTAATCCACCCCTCCACTTT.

This clonotype has a handful of counts. The gene calls are TRBV7-9 and TRBJ2-2; 8 nucleotides align to TRBD1. CDR3 length: 14 residues. Trimming removed 7 bases from V and 7 bases from J; junction bases left unmatched: 8. Germline CDR1 SEHNR, CDR2 FQNEAQ (reference sequence). In nucleotides, the CDR3 is TGTGCCAGCAACGTTGCGACAGGGGTCGGGGAGCTGTTTTTT. This sequence encodes CASNVATGVGELFF.

The chain carries TRBV2 and TRBJ2-7; D perhaps matches TRBD1 (5 bases). Germline V gene sequence: CDR1 SNHLY, CDR2 FYNNEI. This CDR3 spans 14 amino acids. The germline V and J ends were trimmed by 7 bases and 2 bases, with 15 bases remaining between them. CDR3 nucleotides: TGTGCCAGCAATCCAAGGGGTTTTGCCTACGAGCAGTACTTC. It is translated as CASNPRGFAYEQYF.

The J gene is TRBJ2-2, the V gene TRBV25-1; either TRBD1 or TRBD2 may supply D (5 bases each). CDR3 length: 15 amino acids. Trimming took 8 bases from V and 4 from J, leaving 17 bases between them. CDR1 MGHDK and CDR2 SYGVNS come from the germline V gene. The CDR3 DNA reads TGTGCCAGCGCAACCGGGGCCCGTCGCACCGGGGAGCTGTTTTTT. Protein: CASATGARRTGELFF.

The sample holds a few counts of this clonotype. This chain joins TRBV2 and TRBJ2-7; TRBD1 matches 10 bases. CDR1 and CDR2 from the germline V gene are SNHLY and FYNNEI. The junction had 7 bases not matched to a gene; V was cut back by 8 bases and J by 3 bases. CDR3 length: 14 amino acids. The CDR3 DNA reads TGTGCCAGCCGCCGGGACAGGGGATTCTACGAGCAGTACTTC. This sequence encodes CASRRDRGFYEQYF.

Note on this clonotype: An end of the junction differs from the germline gene, which may be a read error. This sequence joins TRBV10-3 and TRBJ2-7; D uncertain. Germline lookup yields CDR1 ENHRY and CDR2 SYGVKD. The CDR3 spans 14 residues. CDR3 in amino acids: CASSYSSNSNEQYF. In DNA form, the CDR3 reads TGTGCCAGCAGTTACTCGTCAAACAGTAACGAGCAGTACTTC.

This sequence joins TRBV9 and TRBJ1-2; D unclear. The V gene lost 4 bases and the J gene lost 3 bases, with 22 bases spanning the gap. The CDR3 consists of 17 residues. The V gene's germline CDR1 is SGDLS and CDR2 YYNGEE. The CDR3 is CASSYGIGGGIDYGYTF. The CDR3, as DNA: TGTGCCAGCAGCTACGGTATCGGAGGCGGTATCGACTATGGCTACACCTTC.

In this sample, this clonotype turned up many times. This sequence joins TRBV15 and TRBJ2-6; D ambiguous. The CDR3 loop spans 16 amino acids. Trimming removed 6 bases from V and 0 bases from J, with 12 bases in between. The germline V gene encodes CDR1 LNHNV and CDR2 YYDKDF (reference sequence). The CDR3 reads CATSNSPLSGANVLTF. The CDR3 DNA is TGTGCCACCAGTAACAGCCCTCTCTCTGGGGCCAACGTCCTGACTTTC.

This clonotype appeared a few times. This rearrangement joins TRBV29-1 to TRBJ2-7; TRBD1 matches 7 bases. CDR3 length: 13 amino acids. CDR1 and CDR2 from the germline V gene are SQVTM and ANQGSEA. Trimming took 2 bases from V and 5 from J; bases not matched to a gene: 6. The DNA of the CDR3 is TGCAGCGTTGAAAGGGGGCAGGGTAACGAGCAGTACTTC. This gives the protein CSVERGQGNEQYF.

In this sample, this clonotype turned up a few times. The chain joins TRBV9 to TRBJ1-2; D remains unclear. Per germline, CDR1 SGDLS and CDR2 YYNGEE. Deletions cut 5 bases from V and 8 bases from J, with 13 bases between. The CDR3 covers 12 residues. The CDR3 DNA reads TGTGCCAGCAGAGAAGGAGCCACGGGCTACACCTTC. Translation gives CASREGATGYTF.

The rearrangement uses TRBV2 and TRBJ1-5, with unresolved D. Germline loops: CDR1 SNHLY, CDR2 FYNNEI. Trimming left V 6 bases short and J 11 bases short, with 17 bases between. The CDR3 is made up of 13 amino acids. The CDR3 nucleotides are TGTGCCAGCAGAAGAGACGGGCAAGAGACCCAGCATTTT. Residues: CASRRDGQETQHF.

This clonotype appeared many times. The chain uses TRBV6-5 and TRBJ1-2; weak D call: TRBD1 (6 bases). Germline V gene lookup returns CDR1 MNHEY and CDR2 SVGAGI. The CDR3 is 13 amino acids. The V end lost 5 bases, the J end lost 8 bases, and 15 bases lay between the germline ends. For the CDR3, the DNA is TGTGCCAGCAGTAGGGGGACACAACGCGGCTACACCTTC. The encoded protein is CASSRGTQRGYTF.

Many counts were recorded for this clonotype. The V call is TRBV20-1, the J call TRBJ2-5; D gene ambiguous. Germline-derived CDR1 and CDR2 are DFQATT and SNEGSKA (reference sequence). V gave up 6 bases and J gave up 4 bases, with 15 bases separating them. There are 13 residues in the CDR3. CDR3 residues: CSAHASGGETQYF. The CDR3 nucleotides are TGCAGTGCCCACGCATCAGGCGGAGAGACCCAGTACTTC.

The rearrangement links TRBV6-1 to TRBJ1-5, with 11 nucleotides matching TRBD1. This CDR3 has 14 amino acids. Germline V gene lookup returns CDR1 MNHNS and CDR2 SASEGT. V dropped 6 bases and J dropped 11; count of bases not matched to a gene: 9. CDR3 sequence (DNA): TGTGCCAGCAGAATGGACAGGGGGCAAGAGACCCAGCATTTT. Translated, it gives CASRMDRGQETQHF.

This clonotype was seen more than once but under ten times. A clone one base away is much larger, so this may be a read error. The rearrangement joins TRBV20-1 to TRBJ1-5; no clear D. V shed 3 bases and J shed 5 bases, with 5 bases lying between them. The CDR3 loop spans 11 amino acids. Germline lookup yields CDR1 DFQATT and CDR2 SNEGSKA (reference sequence). CDR3 coding DNA: TGCAGTGCTAGTAGGGATCAGCCCCAGCATTTT. Amino acids: CSASRDQPQHF.

The chain couples TRBV2 to TRBJ1-6, with a possible D match to TRBD1 (5 bases). The V end was cut by 6 bases, the J end by 4 bases, with 16 bases between. Germline V gives CDR1 SNHLY, CDR2 FYNNEI. The CDR3 totals 16 residues. The CDR3 DNA reads TGTGCCAGCAGCGTAGGGGCTAGCGGGTATAATTCACCCCTCCACTTT. It yields the protein CASSVGASGYNSPLHF.

Turning to this clonotype: This may be a read error: a much more frequent sequence differs by one nucleotide. Without the conserved terminal phenylalanine or tryptophan, this CDR3 likely stems from a read error. The chain joins TRBV20-1 to TRBJ1-2; 7 bases are shared with TRBD1. The CDR3 length is 11 residues. The J segment lost 6 bases and the V segment lost 4 bases, leaving 2 bases of the junction unmatched. Germline values: CDR1 DFQATT, CDR2 SNEGSKA (reference sequence). The CDR3 nucleotides read TGCAGTGCTATCAGGGGGAATGGCTACACCCTC. This codes for CSAIRGNGYTL.

The chain's CDR3 is CASSLRGPRETQYF. The CDR3 DNA is TGTGCCAGCAGCTTGAGGGGGCCGAGGGAGACCCAGTACTTC. The gene calls are TRBV7-9 and TRBJ2-5; 7 bases match TRBD1. Germline V gene lookup returns CDR1 SEHNR and CDR2 FQNEAQ (reference sequence). This CDR3 has 14 residues. The junction had 6 bases not matched to a gene; V was cut back by 3 bases and J by 5 bases. Together with reference TRBV7-9 and TRBJ2-5, the CDR3 gives the full variable domain: DTGVSQNPRHKITKRGQNVTFRCDPISEHNRLYWYRQTLGQGPEFLTYFQNEAQLEKSRLLSDRFSAERPKGSFSTLEIQRTEQGDSAMYLCASSLRGPRETQYFGPGTRLLVL.

The chain is built from TRBV10-3 and TRBJ1-1, with 8 nucleotides matching TRBD1. Germline CDR1 reads ENHRY; CDR2 reads SYGVKD. This CDR3 has 16 amino acids. The V segment lost 5 bases and the J segment 0 bases; nucleotides outside the gene matches: 8. Written as DNA, the CDR3 is TGTGCCATCAGTTCCTGGACAGGGATCTTGAACACTGAAGCTTTCTTT. Translating gives CAISSWTGILNTEAFF.

This clonotype was seen repeatedly, ten times or more. The chain combines TRBV25-1 with TRBJ1-6; D is perhaps TRBD1 (5 bases). V was trimmed by 8 bases and J by 7 bases, leaving 30 bases between them. The CDR3 is 19 amino acids. The germline gives CDR1 MGHDK, CDR2 SYGVNS. CDR3 residues: CASSRTYTGGGGVNSPLHF. The CDR3 DNA reads as TGTGCCAGCTCTAGGACCTACACGGGGGGGGGGGGTGTGAATTCACCCCTCCACTTT.

As for this clonotype: Relative to the germline gene, one junction end is altered; a read error may explain this. The CDR3 spells CATTGQGGTGTQYF. The CDR3 DNA follows: TGTGCCACCACGGGACAGGGGGGCACAGGTACGCAGTATTTT. The rearrangement uses TRBV19 and TRBJ2-3, with 11 bases that match TRBD1. The germline gives CDR1 LNHDA, CDR2 SQIVND (reference sequence). The CDR3 is 14 residues long.

This sequence joins TRBV25-1 and TRBJ2-2; D possibly uses TRBD1 or TRBD2 (5 bases each). Germline V CDR1 and CDR2: MGHDK, SYGVNS. The V and J ends lost 5 bases and 1 base respectively, with 11 bases between them. There are 15 residues in the CDR3. The CDR3 DNA reads as TGTGCCAGCAGTTACGGGGCAGAGAACACCGGGGAGCTGTTTTTT. Translation gives CASSYGAENTGELFF.